Listed below are T cell receptor beta chains from one sample, sequenced in a study of T cells after yellow fever vaccination. Each CDR3 protein gets one entry after TCRdb re-called the 5' RACE reads with MiXCR. In the table there are hundreds of thousands of distinct CDR3 sequences, about 14% of which are singletons. The specimen was PBMCs, collected on the day of the yellow fever booster vaccination. The receptor source for this set is a man in his thirties or forties who received the YFV17D yellow fever vaccine. The CDR3 runs from the conserved cysteine through the conserved F or W. Each record gives: D gene, CDR3 length, J gene, V gene, clone size, CDR3 DNA, CDR3 protein. D genes are given only for firm matches. Only part of the rows carry a size: once, few, many, or a class if the clone is expanded.

TRBD2,16,TRBJ2-3,TRBV7-8,few,TGTGCCAGCAGCTTAATGCTAGCGGGAAGCACAGATACGCAGTATTTT,CASSLMLAGSTDTQYF
TRBD1,12,TRBJ2-1,TRBV10-3,-,TGTGCCATCAGCGACAGGGGGAATGAGCAGTTCTTC,CAISDRGNEQFF
-,15,TRBJ2-1,TRBV9,few,TGTGCCAGCAGCGTAGACCCCAAGGGTAGTTTTGAGCAGTTCTTC,CASSVDPKGSFEQFF
TRBD1,12,TRBJ2-7,TRBV2,-,TGTGCCAGCAGAACCGGGACAGAAGAGGAGTACTTC,CASRTGTEEEYF
-,11,TRBJ1-1,TRBV28,few,TGTGCCAGCAGAACGCTTACTGAAGCTTTCTTT,CASRTLTEAFF
-,16,TRBJ2-7,TRBV6-5,few,TGTGCCAGCAGTTACGTCCCGGGGGCAGCGTCCTACGAGCAGTACTTC,CASSYVPGAASYEQYF
-,15,TRBJ2-7,TRBV5-1,few,TGCGCCAGCAGCTTACCCGAGGGGCCCTTAGTAGAGCAGTACTTC,CASSLPEGPLVEQYF
TRBD1,13,TRBJ1-6,TRBV12-3/TRBV12-4,few,TGTGCCAGCAGTTCCAGGGGGAATTCACCCCTCCACTTT,CASSSRGNSPLHF
TRBD2,18,TRBJ2-1,TRBV20-1,-,TGCAGTGCTAGAGATCCAGGACTAGCGGGAAGCTCCTACAATGAGCAGTTCTTC,CSARDPGLAGSSYNEQFF
-,12,TRBJ2-7,TRBV5-1,many,TGCGCCAGCGCAGGGCGGTCCTACGAGCAGTACTTC,CASAGRSYEQYF
-,15,TRBJ2-5,TRBV27,-,TGTGCCAGCAGCACGCGAGGGACGGGGAAAGAGACCCAGTACTTC,CASSTRGTGKETQYF
-,17,TRBJ2-4,TRBV7-8,few,TGTGCCAGCAGCTTAGTCGCAGGGGGGGTAGCCAAAAACATTCAGTACTTC,CASSLVAGGVAKNIQYF
-,17,TRBJ2-5,TRBV28,-,TGTGCCAGCAGTTCCCGGGTGGGCCGGACCCCACAAGAGACCCAGTACTTC,CASSSRVGRTPQETQYF
-,16,TRBJ2-5,TRBV4-1,few,TGCGCCAGCAGCCAAGGCTACCGGGAGACGCAAGAGACCCAGTACTTC,CASSQGYRETQETQYF
TRBD1,16,TRBJ2-3,TRBV14,-,TGTGCCAGCACCCAAGGGGGCCGGGAAAGCACAGATACGCAGTATTTT,CASTQGGRESTDTQYF
-,19,TRBJ2-6,TRBV6-5,-,TGTGCCAGCAGTTACGTCGGGGTCGGGAGTTTCTCTGGGGCCAACGTCCTGACTTTC,CASSYVGVGSFSGANVLTF
TRBD1,15,TRBJ2-7,TRBV5-6,few,TGTGCCAGCAGCTCCGCCCCACAGGGGTTACACGAGCAGTACTTC,CASSSAPQGLHEQYF
-,13,TRBJ2-3,TRBV24-1,-,TGTGCCACCGGCGGGACAAGCACAGATACGCAGTATTTT,CATGGTSTDTQYF
-,14,TRBJ1-2,TRBV20-1,-,TGCAGTGCAAATAGACAGTCAACAGGGTATGGCTACACCTTC,CSANRQSTGYGYTF
-,15,TRBJ2-5,TRBV10-3,-,TGTGCCATCAGTGAGTCGGGTTGGGGTGAAGAGACCCAGTACTTC,CAISESGWGEETQYF
-,15,TRBJ2-7,TRBV14,-,TGTGCCAGCAGTGGGACGGGACCTGCTCCCTACGAGCAGTACTTC,CASSGTGPAPYEQYF
-,12,TRBJ2-7,TRBV12-3/TRBV12-4,many,TGTGCCAGCAGCCCCGGGGGCTACGAGCAGTACTTC,CASSPGGYEQYF
-,15,TRBJ2-1,TRBV5-1,-,TGCGCCAGCAGCTTGGAAGGACTTCCTGTTGATGAGCAGTTCTTC,CASSLEGLPVDEQFF
TRBD2,13,TRBJ2-1,TRBV19,once,TGTGTCAGTAGTTTACGGACTAGCGGGGAAATTACCTTC,CVSSLRTSGEITF
TRBD2,15,TRBJ2-5,TRBV28,-,TGTGCCAGCAGTTTAAGGCTAGCGGGAGTAGAGACCCAGTACTTC,CASSLRLAGVETQYF
-,18,TRBJ2-1,TRBV11-1,few,TGTGCCAGCAGCGCACAAAGGACGGTCGTTACCTTGTACAATGAGCAGTTCTTC,CASSAQRTVVTLYNEQFF
-,14,TRBJ1-2,TRBV18,few,TGTGCCAGCTCATCCGGACGGAGTAACTATGGCTACACCTTC,CASSSGRSNYGYTF
TRBD2,18,TRBJ2-5,TRBV25-1,few,TGTGCCAGCAGTGGTGGACTAGCGGGAGCTAGGTATCAAGAGACCCAGTACTTC,CASSGGLAGARYQETQYF
TRBD2,13,TRBJ2-7,TRBV10-2,few,TGCGCCAGCAGTTCTCTAGCGGGGTACGAGCAGTACTTC,CASSSLAGYEQYF
TRBD2,17,TRBJ2-3,TRBV5-1,-,TGCGCCAGCAGCTTGCAACCTACTAGCGCTAGCACAGATACGCAGTATTTT,CASSLQPTSASTDTQYF
-,13,TRBJ2-2,TRBV28,many,TGTGCCAGCAGTGCGGCGAACACCGGGGAGCTGTTTTTT,CASSAANTGELFF
TRBD2,15,TRBJ2-7,TRBV5-4,few,TGTGCCAGCAGCCGATCCGTGACTAGCGGGTCCGAGCAGTACTTC,CASSRSVTSGSEQYF
TRBD1,14,TRBJ2-3,TRBV29-1,many,TGCAGCGTTTTAACTAGGGGGCAAACAGATACGCAGTATTTT,CSVLTRGQTDTQYF
-,13,TRBJ2-3,TRBV5-1,-,TGCGCCAGCTACCCCAGGACCTCAGATACGCAGTATTTT,CASYPRTSDTQYF
-,16,TRBJ2-7,TRBV2,many,TGTGCCAGCAGTGAACCGAGTCTGGCGTTTACCTACGAGCAGTACTTC,CASSEPSLAFTYEQYF
-,16,TRBJ1-6,TRBV27,-,TGTGCCAGCAGTTTATTAGTGAGCTCCTATAATTCACCCCTCCACTTT,CASSLLVSSYNSPLHF
-,14,TRBJ1-2,TRBV3-1,few,TGTGCCAGCAGCCAAGATGGGGGTTACTATGGCTACACCTTC,CASSQDGGYYGYTF
TRBD2,14,TRBJ2-2,TRBV29-1,-,TGCAGCGTACGGACTAGCGGCAGTACCGGGGAGCTGTTTTTT,CSVRTSGSTGELFF
-,16,TRBJ2-4,TRBV5-6,-,TGTGCCAGCAGCGCGACCCCGGGAAACCGGAAAAACATTCAGTACTTC,CASSATPGNRKNIQYF
TRBD2,17,TRBJ2-2,TRBV20-1,few,TGCAGTGCTAGAGATCCCTCCGGGTCCGGGAGGTCCGGGGAGCTGTTTTTT,CSARDPSGSGRSGELFF
TRBD2,15,TRBJ2-2,TRBV5-6,few,TGTGCCAGCAGCTTCGACGGGAGGAGAACCGGGGAGCTGTTTTTT,CASSFDGRRTGELFF
TRBD1,14,TRBJ2-1,TRBV5-1,-,TGCGCCAGCAGCCTCGGGCAGGGGGTGAATGAGCAGTTCTTC,CASSLGQGVNEQFF
TRBD1,14,TRBJ1-1,TRBV4-3,-,TGCGCCAGCAGCCTGACCGGGACAGGAATTGAAGCTTTCTTT,CASSLTGTGIEAFF
-,15,TRBJ2-7,TRBV2,few,TGTGCCAGCAGTCCACGGTCTACTGGGGCCTACGAGCAGTACTTC,CASSPRSTGAYEQYF
-,15,TRBJ2-2,TRBV12-3/TRBV12-4,few,TGTGCCAGCAGTTCCACAGGGACCATCGCCGGGGAGCTGTTTTTT,CASSSTGTIAGELFF
-,16,TRBJ1-1,TRBV5-1,-,TGCGCCAGCAGCTTGGAAGGGGGGAGCTACAACACTGAAGCTTTCTTT,CASSLEGGSYNTEAFF
-,14,TRBJ2-7,TRBV6-5,-,TGTGCCAGCACCAAAACGGGACCCCCCTACGAGCAGTACTTC,CASTKTGPPYEQYF
-,13,TRBJ1-2,TRBV5-6,many,TGTGCCAGCAGTTTAAGGGACGGCTATGGCTACACCTTC,CASSLRDGYGYTF